This T cell receptor (beta chain) stems from a study of CD8 T cells in Susac syndrome. A quantity of about 0.45 to 1 ug RNA underwent reverse transcription using random hexamers. TCR beta CDR3 was amplified by immunoSEQ covering 54 Vbeta and 13 Jbeta. One entry per CDR3 protein, called by TCRdb with MiXCR from the immunoSEQ multiplex PCR reads. Of about 110,000 distinct CDR3 sequences listed, roughly 97% are singletons. In germline, CDR1 is KGHSH, CDR2 LQKENI. V was shortened by 2 bases and J by 1 base, with 9 bases between the two germline ends. The CDR3 has 14 residues. This chain joins TRBV18 and TRBJ2-7, with D possibly called TRBD1 or TRBD2 (6 bases each). Sequences were obtained from CD4+ T cells from PBMCs. This clonotype was sampled from a human donor in good health. The CDR3 region is CASSPRGESYEQYF. CDR3 coding DNA: TGTGCCAGCTCACCAAGGGGGGAGTCCTACGAGCAGTACTTC.